The clone carrying this T cell receptor (beta chain) has more than one count but fewer than ten. What it binds is not known. Expressed TCRB transcripts were sequenced because the entire RNA isolate underwent reverse transcription. Using immunoSEQ multiplex PCR, the repertoire was profiled, and TCRdb retains in-frame clones only, with some absent. The repertoire holds a few hundred thousand clones, roughly 13% seen once, with about 0.017% in the top ten. The entry originates in a study of beta chain features in type 1 diabetes. Background on the study: Across all samples, around 98 million sorted cells were examined. Study-level findings and limits: When Type 1 diabetes patients were examined, their TCRB CDR3s proved moderately but significantly shorter in all four CD4+ subsets. VDJ junctions sequenced from type 1 diabetes patients showed fewer insertions and more deletions.

CDR1 and CDR2 from the germline V gene are SGHNT and YENEEA. Deletions cut 3 bases from V and 7 bases from J, with 12 bases between. This CDR3 comprises 13 residues. This TCR was sampled from a man aged 25 to 45 with type 1 diabetes. Sequences were obtained from naive CD4+ T cells from blood. The V and J genes are TRBV11-3 and TRBJ1-2; D is perhaps TRBD1 (6 bases). The CDR3 loop is CASSFTGTAGYTF. The CDR3 region has the DNA TGTGCCAGCAGCTTCACAGGGACGGCTGGCTACACCTTC.